Below are 3 T cell receptor beta chains sequenced from a single sample in a study of T cell responses to AZD1222 COVID-19 vaccine. TCRdb keeps only in-frame clones here, not all; method: immunoSEQ multiplex PCR. The data contain 100,000 or so clones, approximately 86% of them singletons. Material: peripheral blood, obtained on day 0 of AZD1222 vaccination. The receptors were gathered from an adult in good health.

The J gene is TRBJ2-7, the V gene TRBV7-9; D could derive from TRBD1 or TRBD2 (7 bases each). Trimming shortened V by 1 base and J by 3 bases, and 19 bases separated the two germline ends. Per the germline V gene, CDR1 is SEHNR and CDR2 is FQNEAQ (reference sequence). The CDR3 sequence is 17 residues long. This CDR3 reads CASSLGRRGTADYEQYF. CDR3 nucleotide sequence: TGTGCCAGCAGCTTAGGCCGGCGGGGGACAGCAGACTACGAGCAGTACTTC.

The rearrangement uses TRBV6-5 and TRBJ1-1, with D possibly being TRBD1 (6 bases). The V end was cut by 7 bases, the J end by 7 bases, with 10 bases between. The CDR3 is made up of 11 amino acids. Germline V gene sequence: CDR1 MNHEY, CDR2 SVGAGI. CDR3 in amino acids: CASKGVVEAFF. As DNA, the CDR3 is TGTGCCAGCAAGGGGGTTGTTGAAGCTTTCTTT.

The chain carries TRBV11-2 and TRBJ1-1; 7 positions agree with TRBD1. J gave up 2 bases and V 2 bases, and 11 bases lay outside the gene matches. Per the germline V gene, CDR1 is SGHAT and CDR2 is FQNNGV. The CDR3 runs 17 residues. CDR3 sequence: CASSLLSTGEYNTEAFF. In DNA form, the CDR3 reads TGTGCCAGCAGCTTACTAAGCACAGGGGAATATAACACTGAAGCTTTCTTT.